This is a list of T cell receptor beta chains from one sample in a study of T-cell reconstitution after alpha-beta-depleted transplantation in children. One entry per CDR3 protein, called by TCRdb with MiXCR from the PCR reads. Of approximately 250,000 distinct CDR3 sequences in the sample, approximately 9.8% were seen once. The sample in question was PBMCs from the stem cell graft donor, obtained from the stem cell graft. The receptors shown here come from a human donor who donated a stem cell graft to a child with SCID. The CDR3 runs from the conserved cysteine through the conserved F or W. D genes are given only for firm matches. Expanded clones get a size class; other rows say once, few or many, or leave the size out.

v_gene	j_gene	abundance	d_gene	CDR3nt	CDR3aa
TRBV6-1	TRBJ2-7	many	-	TGTGCCAGCAGTGAAGGGGGGCGGTGGTACTACGAGCAGTACTTC	CASSEGGRWYYEQYF
TRBV7-9	TRBJ1-2	many	TRBD1	TGTGCCAGCAGCTGGACAGGGGGCGCAAACTATGGCTACACCTTC	CASSWTGGANYGYTF
TRBV7-9	TRBJ2-7	-	-	TGTGCCAGCAGCCTAGCGACAACCGGCGAGCAGTACTTC	CASSLATTGEQYF
TRBV7-2	TRBJ2-7	many	-	TGTGCCAGCAGCCCAGGGGACCTAGGACCATACGAGCAGTACTTC	CASSPGDLGPYEQYF
TRBV12-3/TRBV12-4	TRBJ2-3	many	-	TGTGCCAGCAGTTCCCGGCAGGGCACAGATACGCAGTATTTT	CASSSRQGTDTQYF
TRBV9	TRBJ1-3	-	-	TGTGCCAGCAGCGTAGAAGGAACGGCGGGGGCAACTGGAAACACCATATATTTT	CASSVEGTAGATGNTIYF
TRBV2	TRBJ1-2	many	TRBD1	TGTGCCAGCAGGACACAGGGGAACTATGGCTACACCTTC	CASRTQGNYGYTF
TRBV20-1	TRBJ1-2	few	-	TGCAGTGCGGAATCGAGGAACTTCTATGGCTACACCTTC	CSAESRNFYGYTF
TRBV5-1	TRBJ1-1	many	TRBD1	TGCGCCAGCAGCGTGACAGGGGGTAGCACTGAAGCTTTCTTT	CASSVTGGSTEAFF
TRBV6-5	TRBJ2-7	many	TRBD2	TGTGCCAGCTCCCGACTAGCGGGGTTCTACGAGCAGTACTTC	CASSRLAGFYEQYF
TRBV4-1	TRBJ1-2	many	-	TGCGCCAGCACCCGGGATGGGGTAAACTATGGCTACACCTTC	CASTRDGVNYGYTF
TRBV4-2	TRBJ1-1	-	-	TGTGCCAGCAGCCAAGATCGCCGGACGAACACTGAAGCTTTCTTT	CASSQDRRTNTEAFF
TRBV20-1	TRBJ2-1	many	TRBD2	TGCAGTGCTAAACTAGCGGGGGCCAATGAGCAGTTCTTC	CSAKLAGANEQFF
TRBV9	TRBJ2-7	many	TRBD1	TGTGCCAGCAGCGAGGGGACAGGGGCCGAATACGAGCAGTACTTC	CASSEGTGAEYEQYF
TRBV2	TRBJ2-3	-	TRBD2	TGTGCCAGCATTCTAGCGGGGGCTCCCACAGATACGCAGTATTTT	CASILAGAPTDTQYF
TRBV5-1	TRBJ2-2	many	-	TGCGCCAGCAGCGACACGGGGAACACCGGGGAGCTGTTTTTT	CASSDTGNTGELFF
TRBV5-1	TRBJ2-1	many	TRBD2	TGCGCCAGCAGCTTTGACCCAGCGGGGGCCGCCAATGAGCAGTTCTTC	CASSFDPAGAANEQFF
TRBV12-3/TRBV12-4	TRBJ2-1	many	TRBD2	TGTGCCAGCAGTGGAGCCGGACTAGCGGGGGGTGATGAGCAGTTCTTC	CASSGAGLAGGDEQFF
TRBV6-5	TRBJ2-2	many	-	TGTGCCAGCAGTTACTCGATCGCAGCCCATACTTACACCGGGGAGCTGTTTTTT	CASSYSIAAHTYTGELFF
TRBV5-5	TRBJ2-5	many	-	TGTGCCAGCAGCCCTCGTGTCCAGTCTCGAGAGACCCAGTACTTC	CASSPRVQSRETQYF